The 12 T cell receptor beta chains presented below share a single source sample, sequenced in a study of shared clonotypes between healthy human individuals. CD8 cells classed as naive were CD45RO-negative and positively selected for CCR7, excluding terminally differentiated effector memory CD45RA+ cells. Assay: immunoSEQ multiplex PCR; the TCRdb copy retains only in-frame clones and omits some. The table lists about 2.1 million clones, about 93% of them singletons, with 1.5% to 2% in the top ten. Sequencing input: naive CD8+ T cells from PBMCs. The source is a man aged 18 to 29 in good health. Some clones in this sample may be carry-over from other donors' samples.

This clone appeared once. The CDR3 reads CASSLRQGRNEQYF. CDR3 bases: TGTGCCAGCAGCTTGAGGCAGGGGAGGAACGAGCAGTACTTC. V is TRBV5-6 and J is TRBJ2-7; D assignment may be TRBD1 or TRBD2 (6 bases each). In germline, CDR1 is SGHDT, CDR2 YYEEEE. This CDR3 has 14 amino acids. Trimming took off 1 base at V and 5 bases at J, with 13 bases between the two ends.

The chain employs TRBV28 and TRBJ1-5; D unclear. From germline, CDR1 is MDHEN and CDR2 SYDVKM. V lost 7 bases and J 0 bases, leaving 16 bases between the germline ends. The CDR3 sequence is 16 residues long. The CDR3 spells CASTLEVAVSNQPQHF. DNA of the CDR3: TGTGCCAGCACTCTTGAGGTGGCAGTTAGCAATCAGCCCCAGCATTTT. Drawing the rest from reference TRBV28 and TRBJ1-5, the complete variable domain is DVKVTQSSRYLVKRTGEKVFLECVQDMDHENMFWYRQDPGLGLRLIYFSYDVKMKEKGDIPEGYSVSREKKERFSLILESASTNQTSMYLCASTLEVAVSNQPQHFGDGTRLSIL.

This clone was seen just once. The CDR3 DNA reads TGTGCCAGCACAGGGGGTGGGAATGAGCAGTTCTTC. Protein product: CASTGGGNEQFF. The rearrangement uses TRBV7-9 and TRBJ2-1; 7 bases are shared with TRBD1. The ends lost 7 bases at V and 7 bases at J; junction bases unmatched: 4. CDR3 length: 12 residues. The germline V gene encodes CDR1 SEHNR and CDR2 FQNEAQ (reference sequence).

The chain carries TRBV5-1 and TRBJ2-7; 7 positions agree with TRBD1. CDR1 and CDR2 from the germline V gene are SGHRS and YFSETQ. V dropped 4 bases and J dropped 4; count of bases not matched to a gene: 8. The CDR3 is 14 amino acids. In nucleotides, the CDR3 is TGCGCCAGCAGCCTGGGAGACAGGGTATACGAGCAGTACTTC. It translates to CASSLGDRVYEQYF.

This chain links TRBV28 with TRBJ2-1; 8 bases match TRBD2. Losses at the gene ends were 2 bases for V and 0 bases for J; bases not matched to a gene: 18. Germline V gene lookup returns CDR1 MDHEN and CDR2 SYDVKM. This CDR3 spans 21 amino acids. CDR3 sequence (DNA): TGTGCCAGCAGTTTACCCCGGATAGCGGGACTACAACAAGGCTCCTACAATGAGCAGTTCTTC. Its translation is CASSLPRIAGLQQGSYNEQFF.

This clone occurred a few times. The V and J genes are TRBV5-1 and TRBJ2-7; D may be TRBD1 (6 bases). There are 15 residues in the CDR3. Trimming took 4 bases from V and 3 from J, leaving 17 bases between them. Germline V gene data show CDR1 as SGHRS and CDR2 as YFSETQ. CDR3 in amino acids: CASSVEPDSHYEQYF. The CDR3 nucleotides read TGCGCCAGCAGCGTAGAACCGGACAGTCACTACGAGCAGTACTTC. The entire variable domain, with the rest obtained from reference TRBV5-1 and TRBJ2-7, is as follows: KAGVTQTPRYLIKTRGQQVTLSCSPISGHRSVSWYQQTPGQGLQFLFEYFSETQRNKGNFPGRFSGRQFSNSRSEMNVSTLELGDSALYLCASSVEPDSHYEQYFGPGTRLTVT.

This sequence joins TRBV7-9 and TRBJ2-1, with a tentative D call TRBD2 (5 bases). Germline V gives CDR1 SEHNR, CDR2 FQNEAQ (reference sequence). The V gene lost 0 bases and the J gene lost 8 bases, with 17 bases spanning the gap. The CDR3 loop spans 16 amino acids. DNA for the CDR3: TGTGCCAGCAGCTTAGCAGGAGGCACTCTGCGGGATGAGCAGTTCTTC. It yields the protein CASSLAGGTLRDEQFF.

V is TRBV15 and J is TRBJ1-1, with D perhaps matching TRBD1 (5 bases). Trimming took 6 bases from V and 4 from J, leaving 9 bases between them. The germline CDR1 and CDR2 sequences are LNHNV and YYDKDF (reference sequence). The CDR3 totals 12 residues. The CDR3 region has the DNA TGTGCCACCAGGTGGGGGTTCACTGAAGCTTTCTTT. Encoded protein: CATRWGFTEAFF. Supplemented by reference TRBV15 and TRBJ1-1, the full variable domain reads DAMVIQNPRYQVTQFGKPVTLSCSQTLNHNVMYWYQQKSSQAPKLLFHYYDKDFNNEADTPDNFQSRRPNTSFCFLDIRSPGLGDTAMYLCATRWGFTEAFFGQGTRLTVV.

The chain combines TRBV19 with TRBJ1-3; no firm D call. Germline V gene sequence: CDR1 LNHDA, CDR2 SQIVND (reference sequence). V was shortened by 5 bases and J by 1 base, with 6 bases between the two germline ends. The CDR3 is 13 amino acids. CDR3 loop: CASSLTSGNTIYF. In DNA form, the CDR3 reads TGTGCCAGTAGTCTGACGTCTGGAAACACCATATATTTT.

The genes are TRBV28 and TRBJ1-1, with D tentatively TRBD1 (6 bases). V lost 5 bases, J lost 0 bases, and 10 bases lay in between. The germline gives CDR1 MDHEN, CDR2 SYDVKM. The CDR3 has 14 amino acids. Here the CDR3 reads CASSGDNMNTEAFF. In DNA form, the CDR3 reads TGTGCCAGCAGTGGGGACAACATGAACACTGAAGCTTTCTTT.

V gene TRBV4-3 combines with J gene TRBJ2-3; 7 nucleotides agree with TRBD2. The germline V gene encodes CDR1 LGHNA and CDR2 YSLEER. The CDR3 runs 14 residues. J gave up 2 bases and V 3 bases, and 2 bases lay outside the gene matches. CDR3 bases: TGCGCCAGCAGCCATGGGGGGGACACAGATACGCAGTATTTT. Amino acids: CASSHGGDTDTQYF.

Of note for this clone: Other DNA sequences within the sample encode an identical CDR3. The J gene is TRBJ2-7, the V gene TRBV27; D gene uncertain. From germline, CDR1 is MNHEY and CDR2 SMNVEV (reference sequence). The V and J ends lost 0 bases and 1 base respectively, with 7 bases between them. This CDR3 region has 14 residues. The chain's CDR3 is CASSLSVGSYEQYF. The CDR3 DNA follows: TGTGCCAGCAGTTTATCAGTAGGATCCTACGAGCAGTACTTC.